This TCR beta chain was sequenced in a study of blood T cell repertoires in COVID-19. The wider study: Donors in the United States, Italy and Spain gave samples during acute or convalescent COVID-19.

Germline-derived CDR1 and CDR2 are MNHNY and SVGAGI (reference sequence). The CDR3 loop spans 14 amino acids. V gave up 5 bases and J gave up 3 bases, with 13 bases separating them. The protocol was immunoSEQ multiplex PCR, while the TCRdb copy is restricted to in-frame clones and leaves out a portion. Among approximately 240,000 clones listed, about 83% were seen once. The specimen was peripheral blood. The V call is TRBV6-6, the J call TRBJ1-2; D might be TRBD1 (5 bases). The origin of this receptor is a human donor in a cohort sampled during active COVID-19. CDR3 in amino acids: CASSTPGTHYGYTF. The CDR3 region has the DNA TGTGCCAGCAGTACACCTGGGACTCACTATGGCTACACCTTC.